This TCR beta chain was profiled in a study of cytomegalovirus exposure and HLA in healthy donors. The study, taken as a whole, reports: Upon later analysis, HLA-associated TCR beta chains proved more clonally expanded than other, equally common chains. A link between a missense DCLRE1C variant and TCR beta V- and J-gene trimming emerged from a later analysis.

Details on this clone: Its cognate antigen is unknown. Other nucleotide sequences from this sample produce the same CDR3.

Use of 60 Vbeta and 13 Jbeta primers characterized the PCR. Clones were read by immunoSEQ multiplex PCR, and TCRdb kept only the in-frame ones, dropping some. The profile shows around 170,000 clones, approximately 84% of them singletons. Donors showed nominal health when sampled, although they likely had unrecorded immune exposures. The specimen sequenced was PBMCs. The clonotype originates from a man between 50 and 59 years old in good health and CMV-seronegative.

The CDR3 DNA is TGTGCCAGCAGCGCCGGGGGATTACAAGAGACCCAGTACTTC. This gives the protein CASSAGGLQETQYF. The J gene is TRBJ2-5, the V gene TRBV9; weak D call: TRBD2 (6 bases). Germline values: CDR1 SGDLS, CDR2 YYNGEE. Trimming stripped 3 bases from V and 2 bases from J, with 11 bases between. This CDR3 contains 14 residues.